What follows are 26 T cell receptor beta chains derived from one specimen sequenced in a study of T cell changes during pregnancy in multiple sclerosis. Libraries were prepared by immunoSEQ multiplex PCR; TCRdb keeps only in-frame clonotypes and omits some of them. The data contain about 75,000 clones, around 94% of them singletons. The material sequenced was CD4+ T cells from peripheral blood mononuclear cells, taken after pregnancy. These receptors were obtained from a female donor with multiple sclerosis, enrolled in a pregnancy study.

The rearrangement joins TRBV18 to TRBJ2-7; D is possibly TRBD2 (7 bases). The CDR3 sequence is 15 residues long. Per germline, CDR1 KGHSH and CDR2 LQKENI. Trimming stripped 2 bases from V and 5 bases from J, with 16 bases between. CDR3 sequence (DNA): TGTGCCAGCTCACCAACGGGGGGCCTTATCCACGAGCAGTACTTC. It yields the protein CASSPTGGLIHEQYF.

V and J are TRBV4-2 and TRBJ1-2; D not certain. Germline values: CDR1 LGHNA, CDR2 YNFKEQ. This CDR3 is 14 amino acids long. V gave up 0 bases and J gave up 4 bases, with 9 bases separating them. This CDR3 is CASSQEVGLYGYTF. The CDR3 DNA is TGTGCCAGCAGCCAAGAAGTCGGACTCTATGGCTACACCTTC.

The V gene is TRBV7-9, the J gene TRBJ2-1; 11 bases are shared with TRBD2. Trimming took 5 bases from V and 6 from J; bases not matched to a gene: 9. Germline V lookup: CDR1 SEHNR, CDR2 FQNEAQ (reference sequence). CDR3 length equals 16 residues. The CDR3 bases are TGTGCCAGCAGCACCCCTGGACTAGCGGGCCCCAATGAGCAGTTCTTC. As protein: CASSTPGLAGPNEQFF.

The V gene is TRBV7-2, the J gene TRBJ2-3; D possibly corresponds to TRBD1 (7 bases). CDR3 length: 14 amino acids. CDR1 is SGHTA and CDR2 is FQGNSA in the germline V gene. V shed 7 bases and J shed 9 bases, with 20 bases lying between them. The CDR3, as DNA: TGTGCCAGCACCACGGGGGACAGAAAAAGGACGCAGTATTTT. Protein: CASTTGDRKRTQYF.

This chain links TRBV7-2 with TRBJ2-1; a weak D match, TRBD2 (5 bases). Germline CDR1 SGHTA, CDR2 FQGNSA. The germline V and J ends were trimmed by 2 bases and 4 bases, with 12 bases remaining between them. This CDR3 region has 15 residues. CDR3 residues: CASSLSEGGYNEQFF. The CDR3 nucleotides read TGTGCCAGCAGCTTAAGTGAGGGTGGTTACAATGAGCAGTTCTTC.

V usage is TRBV9 and J usage is TRBJ2-5, with 10 bases lining up with TRBD2. This CDR3 has 15 residues. Germline V gives CDR1 SGDLS, CDR2 YYNGEE. V was pared by 3 bases and J by 5 bases, with 7 bases of the junction left unmatched. The CDR3 protein is CASSAPGLARETQYF. The CDR3 coding sequence is TGTGCCAGCAGCGCACCGGGACTAGCGCGGGAGACCCAGTACTTC.

This clone is a singleton in its sample. The CDR3 loop is CASSMEIQNSNQPQHF. CDR3 in DNA: TGTGCCAGTAGTATGGAGATACAAAATAGCAATCAGCCCCAGCATTTT. The rearrangement links TRBV19 to TRBJ1-5; D is undetermined. Trimming shortened V by 3 bases and J by 0 bases, and 12 bases separated the two germline ends. Germline CDR1 reads LNHDA; CDR2 reads SQIVND (reference sequence). This CDR3 has 16 residues.

This rearrangement joins TRBV7-9 to TRBJ2-1; TRBD2 matches 10 bases. Looked up from germline, CDR1 is SEHNR and CDR2 is FQNEAQ (reference sequence). V lost 2 bases and J lost 5; bases outside the gene matches: 3. This CDR3 has 15 amino acids. CDR3 amino acids: CASSLLAGADNEQFF. The CDR3 DNA follows: TGTGCCAGCAGCTTACTAGCGGGAGCAGACAATGAGCAGTTCTTC.

The rearrangement uses TRBV5-1 and TRBJ2-7; TRBD2 aligns across 8 bases. Germline CDR1 is SGHRS and CDR2 is YFSETQ. V lost 4 bases and J lost 7; bases outside the gene matches: 10. This CDR3 comprises 14 residues. The CDR3 nucleotides are TGCGCCAGCAGCCGAGGGACTAGTTCCCTTGAGCAGTACTTC. Residues: CASSRGTSSLEQYF.

This rearrangement joins TRBV2 to TRBJ1-5, with D uncertain. V was shortened by 3 bases and J by 7 bases, with 13 bases between the two germline ends. Germline CDR1 SNHLY, CDR2 FYNNEI. This CDR3 is built from 14 residues. The DNA for the CDR3 is TGTGCCAGCAGTGATAGTGTTGGAGGGCAGCCCCAGCATTTT. Its translation is CASSDSVGGQPQHF.

The chain couples TRBV11-2 to TRBJ2-1; the match to TRBD2 covers 9 bases. Unmatched junction bases numbered 19, after V lost 6 bases and J lost 4 bases. CDR1 and CDR2 (germline): SGHAT, FQNNGV. The CDR3 has 19 amino acids. CDR3 sequence: CASSWDRHDTSGSYNEQFF. The CDR3 DNA is TGTGCCAGCAGTTGGGACAGACACGACACTAGCGGGTCATACAATGAGCAGTTCTTC.

This chain joins TRBV18 and TRBJ2-7, with D uncertain. Trimming took 2 bases from V and 6 from J, leaving 20 bases between them. The germline CDR1 and CDR2 sequences are KGHSH and LQKENI. CDR3 length: 16 amino acids. The CDR3 region is CASSPVAPSPSTEQYF. CDR3 in DNA: TGTGCCAGCTCACCAGTTGCCCCGAGTCCGTCTACCGAGCAGTACTTC.

V and J are TRBV6-5 and TRBJ2-5; tentatively, D is TRBD1 (6 bases). The CDR3 covers 13 residues. Germline CDR1 is MNHEY and CDR2 is SVGAGI. Trimming left V 4 bases short and J 5 bases short, with 11 bases between. CDR3 loop: CASSSLTGETQYF. The DNA for the CDR3 is TGTGCCAGCAGTTCCCTTACAGGGGAGACCCAGTACTTC.

The genes are TRBV6-1 and TRBJ2-7; D is perhaps TRBD1 (6 bases). The length of the CDR3 is 13 residues. Germline V gives CDR1 MNHNS, CDR2 SASEGT. V was cut by 6 bases and J by 4 bases, with 13 bases left in between. The CDR3 loop is CASSSNQGYEQYF. CDR3 sequence (DNA): TGTGCCAGCAGCTCCAATCAGGGGTACGAGCAGTACTTC.

The chain links TRBV4-2 to TRBJ1-2; 7 bases align to TRBD1. Trimming cost V 0 bases and J 4 bases; bases outside gene matches: 5. This CDR3 is built from 15 residues. Germline CDR1 and CDR2: LGHNA and YNFKEQ. The CDR3 DNA follows: TGTGCCAGCAGCCAAGAACCGACAGGGCTCTATGGCTACACCTTC. This gives the protein CASSQEPTGLYGYTF.

The rearrangement uses TRBV6-5 and TRBJ1-1; a weak D match, TRBD1 (6 bases). The V and J ends lost 8 bases and 0 bases respectively, with 16 bases between them. The CDR3 has 15 amino acids. Germline lookup yields CDR1 MNHEY and CDR2 SVGAGI. The CDR3 loop is CASSSWGGLNTEAFF. The DNA for the CDR3 is TGTGCCAGCTCTTCTTGGGGGGGCCTGAACACTGAAGCTTTCTTT.

This chain uses TRBV19 with TRBJ2-7; 14 bases agree with TRBD2. The CDR3 totals 18 residues. The V and J ends lost 3 bases and 0 bases, in that order; junction bases with no gene match: 7. Germline V lookup: CDR1 LNHDA, CDR2 SQIVND (reference sequence). The CDR3 protein is CASSITGTSGSYSYEQYF. The CDR3 DNA reads TGTGCCAGTAGTATTACCGGGACTAGCGGGAGTTACTCCTACGAGCAGTACTTC.

The chain joins TRBV6-6 to TRBJ2-6; D is unresolved. V lost 2 bases and J 2 bases, leaving 7 bases between the germline ends. Looked up from germline, CDR1 is MNHNY and CDR2 is SVGAGI (reference sequence). CDR3 length equals 15 residues. CDR3 sequence reads: CASSYPQAGANVLTF. In nucleotides, the CDR3 is TGTGCCAGCAGTTACCCCCAGGCTGGGGCCAACGTCCTGACTTTC.

The rearrangement joins TRBV4-2 to TRBJ1-4, with 7 nucleotides matching TRBD1. The V gene end was trimmed by 0 bases and the J gene end by 7 bases; junction bases not matched to a gene: 8. The CDR3 runs 16 residues. Germline CDR1 and CDR2: LGHNA and YNFKEQ. CDR3 amino acids: CASSQDLRTGTEKLFF. CDR3 nucleotide sequence: TGTGCCAGCAGCCAAGATTTAAGGACAGGTACTGAAAAACTGTTTTTT.

The V gene is TRBV21-1, the J gene TRBJ1-5. TRBV21-1 is annotated as a pseudogene. The CDR3 has 14 residues. The CDR3 nucleotides are TGTGGTATTGCGGAGGCGACCGCAAATCAGCCCCAGCATTTT. This translates into CGIAEATANQPQHF.

This chain connects TRBV9 to TRBJ1-4; TRBD1 aligns across 9 bases. The CDR3 is made up of 17 amino acids. The ends lost 0 bases at V and 5 bases at J; junction bases unmatched: 8. The V gene's germline CDR1 is SGDLS and CDR2 YYNGEE. The CDR3 loop reads CASSVGVGQGDNEKLFF. DNA of the CDR3: TGTGCCAGCAGCGTAGGAGTGGGACAGGGCGACAATGAAAAACTGTTTTTT.

This chain joins TRBV28 and TRBJ2-1; 11 bases line up with TRBD2. The length of the CDR3 is 15 residues. Looked up from germline, CDR1 is MDHEN and CDR2 is SYDVKM. V lost 7 bases and J lost 8; bases outside the gene matches: 10. In DNA form, the CDR3 reads TGTGCCAGCACCCAGGGACTAGCGGAGACCCATGAGCAGTTCTTC. Protein product: CASTQGLAETHEQFF.

This chain links TRBV29-1 with TRBJ2-6, with D hard to call. This CDR3 is 16 amino acids long. Trimming removed 5 bases at V and 1 base at J, with 15 bases between. CDR1 is SQVTM and CDR2 is ANQGSEA in the germline V gene. CDR3 amino acids: CSVRGGGVSGANVLTF. The CDR3 bases are TGCAGCGTTCGTGGTGGCGGCGTATCTGGGGCCAACGTCCTGACTTTC.

The CDR3 sequence: CASSDRDWSGETQYF. The CDR3, as DNA: TGTGCCAGTAGTGACAGGGATTGGTCCGGAGAGACCCAGTACTTC. The chain uses TRBV19 and TRBJ2-5, with 7 bases lining up with TRBD1. Germline values: CDR1 LNHDA, CDR2 SQIVND (reference sequence). CDR3 length equals 15 residues. With 5 bases clipped from V and 4 bases from J, the junction kept 10 bases outside the gene matches.

The gene calls are TRBV4-1 and TRBJ1-3, with TRBD1 identical over 7 bases. V dropped 3 bases and J dropped 4; count of bases not matched to a gene: 6. The CDR3 totals 15 residues. Germline CDR1 and CDR2: MGHRA and YSYEKL. In DNA form, the CDR3 reads TGCGCCAGCAGCCAGAACAGGGGTGGCGGAAACACCATATATTTT. This sequence encodes CASSQNRGGGNTIYF.

V and J are TRBV6-1 and TRBJ1-2; D may be TRBD1 (5 bases). This CDR3 comprises 15 residues. V was cut by 1 base and J by 8 bases, with 17 bases left in between. Germline V gives CDR1 MNHNS, CDR2 SASEGT. In DNA, the CDR3 is TGTGCCAGCAGTGAAGTGGGGGAGGCCGCGGAGGGCTACACCTTC. As protein: CASSEVGEAAEGYTF.